The present TCR beta chain was sequenced within a study of glioma-infiltrating T cells after dendritic cell vaccination. Study details: At biweekly intervals, patients got three intradermal dendritic cell vaccine injections.

Amplification used 60 V beta primers and 13 J beta primers. Sequencing was performed with immunoSEQ multiplex PCR; in TCRdb, only in-frame clones are kept and a portion is missing. The sample lists roughly 85,000 clones; around 85% were seen once. A few counts support this clone. Stated time point: after dendritic cell vaccination, including at tumor progression/relapse. PBMC sampling occurred before vaccination, two weeks after the third dose, and at progression. The receptor was derived from a human donor with glioblastoma. The sample was blood, taken after dendritic cell vaccination.

CDR3 loop: CASSSGHSGANVLTF. The CDR3 DNA is TGTGCCAGTAGTAGTGGGCACTCTGGGGCCAACGTCCTGACTTTC. The chain has TRBV19 and TRBJ2-6; D not certain. This CDR3 spans 15 amino acids. The ends were cut back, 4 bases at V and 0 bases at J, with 7 bases in the middle. Germline CDR1 LNHDA, CDR2 SQIVND (reference sequence).